Listed below are T cell receptor beta chains from one sample, sequenced in a study of blood T cell repertoires in COVID-19. TCRdb keeps only in-frame clones here, not all; method: immunoSEQ multiplex PCR. This table holds approximately 200,000 clones, roughly 77% found once. Sequenced sample: peripheral blood. The receptors were sampled from a woman of 80 years or more with COVID-19, enrolled during active disease. The CDR3 runs from the conserved cysteine through the conserved F or W. A D gene is named only where the DNA matches it firmly. The size entry is marked missing in some rows and otherwise reads once, few, many or a size class.

V: TRBV20-1
D: TRBD1
size: NA
J: TRBJ1-6
CDR3: CSASLQGTGSPLHF
DNA: TGCAGTGCTAGTTTACAGGGGACGGGTTCACCCCTCCACTTT

V: TRBV28
D: TRBD1
size: NA
J: TRBJ2-7
CDR3: CASSLDPGGYEQYF
DNA: TGTGCCAGCAGCCTCGACCCAGGGGGCTACGAGCAGTACTTC

V: TRBV5-4
D: NA
size: NA
J: TRBJ2-2
CDR3: CASSRWAGNTGELFF
DNA: TGTGCCAGCAGCCGGTGGGCGGGGAACACCGGGGAGCTGTTTTTT

V: TRBV7-9
D: TRBD2
size: NA
J: TRBJ2-1
CDR3: CASSLPRQAGGTDEQFF
DNA: TGTGCCAGCAGCTTACCGCGGCAAGCGGGAGGGACAGATGAGCAGTTCTTC

V: TRBV19
D: NA
size: NA
J: TRBJ2-5
CDR3: CASSRAGVETQYF
DNA: TGTGCCAGTAGTCGAGCGGGTGTAGAGACCCAGTACTTC

V: TRBV5-5
D: NA
size: few
J: TRBJ2-7
CDR3: CASSLAAGAGYEQYF
DNA: TGTGCCAGCAGCTTGGCCGCGGGCGCGGGCTACGAGCAGTACTTC

V: TRBV15
D: NA
size: NA
J: TRBJ1-4
CDR3: CATSRDRGQGYGDEKLFF
DNA: TGTGCCACCAGCAGAGATAGAGGCCAGGGTTATGGAGATGAAAAACTGTTTTTT

V: TRBV6-5
D: NA
size: NA
J: TRBJ1-5
CDR3: CASKVTHYSNQPQHF
DNA: TGTGCCAGCAAAGTCACTCATTATAGCAATCAGCCCCAGCATTTT

V: TRBV4-2
D: NA
size: NA
J: TRBJ2-1
CDR3: CASSQDKYNEQFF
DNA: TGTGCCAGCAGCCAGGACAAGTACAATGAGCAGTTCTTC

V: TRBV2
D: NA
size: NA
J: TRBJ1-2
CDR3: CASSEEGSYYGYTF
DNA: TGTGCCAGCAGTGAAGAAGGGAGTTATTATGGCTACACCTTC

V: TRBV29-1
D: TRBD2
size: few
J: TRBJ2-3
CDR3: CSVEAWAGESLNKNTQYF
DNA: TGCAGCGTTGAAGCCTGGGCGGGAGAATCTCTGAATAAGAATACGCAGTATTTT

V: TRBV5-4
D: TRBD1
size: NA
J: TRBJ1-4
CDR3: CASSLDRGGEKLFF
DNA: TGTGCCAGCAGCCTCGACAGGGGTGGCGAAAAACTGTTTTTT

V: TRBV11-3
D: NA
size: NA
J: TRBJ1-1
CDR3: CASSLGRGLTESVAFF
DNA: TGTGCCAGCTCCCTAGGGCGGGGGCTTACTGAGAGTGTAGCTTTCTTT

V: TRBV19
D: NA
size: NA
J: TRBJ2-6
CDR3: CASSMGAAGANVLTF
DNA: TGTGCCAGTAGTATGGGGGCCGCTGGGGCCAACGTCCTGACTTTC

V: TRBV3-1/TRBV3-2
D: NA
size: NA
J: TRBJ2-7
CDR3: CASSQALAGFYEQYF
DNA: TGTGCCAGCAGCCAAGCCTTGGCGGGGTTCTACGAGCAGTACTTC

V: TRBV2
D: TRBD1
size: NA
J: TRBJ2-7
CDR3: CASSEFTGGFEQYF
DNA: TGTGCCAGCAGTGAATTCACAGGGGGCTTCGAGCAGTACTTC

V: TRBV2
D: TRBD1
size: NA
J: TRBJ2-1
CDR3: CASSVGTGFYNEQFF
DNA: TGTGCCAGCAGTGTGGGGACAGGGTTCTACAATGAGCAGTTCTTC

V: TRBV4-3
D: NA
size: NA
J: TRBJ1-3
CDR3: CASSQDLAAGNTIYF
DNA: TGCGCCAGCAGCCAAGATTTGGCAGCTGGAAACACCATATATTTT

V: TRBV11-2
D: NA
size: NA
J: TRBJ1-3
CDR3: CASSPLFGQAFSGNTIYF
DNA: TGTGCCAGCAGCCCACTTTTTGGCCAGGCGTTCTCTGGAAACACCATATATTTT

V: TRBV30
D: NA
size: NA
J: TRBJ1-5
CDR3: CAWSSGNQPQHF
DNA: TGTGCCTGGAGCAGCGGTAATCAGCCCCAGCATTTT

V: TRBV3-1/TRBV3-2
D: NA
size: NA
J: TRBJ2-3
CDR3: CASSQYDGGTDTQYF
DNA: TGTGCCAGCAGCCAATACGACGGAGGCACAGATACGCAGTATTTT

V: TRBV2
D: TRBD1
size: once
J: TRBJ1-4
CDR3: CASTKGAMIEKLFF
DNA: TGTGCCAGCACTAAGGGGGCTATGATTGAAAAACTGTTTTTT

V: TRBV6-5
D: TRBD1
size: NA
J: TRBJ1-6
CDR3: CASSYSATGYNSPLHF
DNA: TGTGCCAGCAGTTACTCAGCGACAGGGTATAATTCACCCCTCCACTTT

V: TRBV7-9
D: TRBD2
size: NA
J: TRBJ2-1
CDR3: CASSWVGTSGHYNEQFF
DNA: TGTGCCAGCAGCTGGGTGGGGACTAGCGGGCATTACAATGAGCAGTTCTTC